The clone carrying this T cell receptor (beta chain) was counted once. CDR1 and CDR2 (germline): MNHEY, SVGEGT. This CDR3 has 13 residues. Trimming pared 2 bases from V and 5 bases from J, leaving 10 bases between. This entry belongs to a study of control samples from healthy donors and cancer patients. Some clones are missing from TCRdb's copy, which holds only in-frame ones; the method was immunoSEQ multiplex PCR. The sample lists about 99,000 clones, approximately 90% occurring once. The chain couples TRBV6-2 or TRBV6-3 to TRBJ2-7; no firm D call. Sequenced sample: PBMCs. The receptor was isolated from a man in his 60s with lung cancer. In nucleotides, the CDR3 is TGTGCCAGCAGTTACGGGATCCTCAACGAGCAGTACTTC. Protein: CASSYGILNEQYF.